The rows below give T cell receptor beta chains drawn from one sample of a study of a mutant IDH1 vaccine in newly diagnosed glioma. Repertoires were generated with immunoSEQ multiplex PCR, while TCRdb's copy carries only in-frame clones and drops some. Of some 95,000 clones listed, roughly 78% were seen once; the top ten hold roughly 6.9%. This specimen consisted of PBMCs, obtained from a glioma patient treated with radiotherapy, temozolomide or both. The receptors stem from a middle-aged man with glioma. CDR3s include the opening cysteine and the closing phenylalanine or tryptophan. Each record gives: CDR3 length, J gene, clone size, V gene, D gene, CDR3 protein, CDR3 DNA. A D gene is named only where the DNA matches it firmly. For some rows the clone size is stated as once, few or many, or as a class when expanded; others skip it.

15 | TRBJ2-3 | NA | TRBV30 | TRBD2 | CAWSVPAGATDTQYF | TGTGCCTGGAGTGTACCAGCGGGGGCCACAGATACGCAGTATTTT
16 | TRBJ2-5 | NA | TRBV11-2 | TRBD2 | CASSFRTSGSGETQYF | TGTGCCAGCAGCTTTCGGACTAGCGGGAGCGGAGAGACCCAGTACTTC
13 | TRBJ2-7 | NA | TRBV4-3 | NA | CASSQVSGPNLYF | TGCGCCAGCAGCCAAGTTTCCGGGCCTAACCTTTACTTC
16 | TRBJ1-2 | few | TRBV4-3 | NA | CASSQEVGSVNYGYTF | TGCGCCAGCAGCCAAGAAGTGGGGTCAGTTAACTATGGCTACACCTTC
14 | TRBJ2-2 | NA | TRBV28 | TRBD1 | CASSRTGDTGELFF | TGTGCCAGCAGTCGGACAGGGGACACCGGGGAGCTGTTTTTT
16 | TRBJ2-2 | NA | TRBV18 | TRBD2 | CASSPQSGGATGELFF | TGTGCCAGCTCACCCCAGAGCGGGGGAGCAACCGGGGAGCTGTTTTTT
12 | TRBJ1-4 | few | TRBV4-1 | NA | CASSQPREKLFF | TGCGCCAGCAGCCAACCCCGCGAAAAACTGTTTTTT
15 | TRBJ1-3 | NA | TRBV7-2 | NA | CASSLAQFSGNTIYF | TGTGCCAGCAGCTTAGCTCAGTTCTCTGGAAACACCATATATTTT
13 | TRBJ2-3 | NA | TRBV6-5 | NA | CASSPHPTDTQYF | TGTGCCAGCTCCCCCCACCCCACAGATACGCAGTATTTT
16 | TRBJ1-5 | NA | TRBV19 | NA | CASSPQSPTGNQPQHF | TGTGCCAGTAGTCCACAGTCCCCGACGGGCAATCAGCCCCAGCATTTT
17 | TRBJ2-7 | NA | TRBV5-1 | TRBD2 | CASSWDLLSAGGYEQYF | TGCGCCAGCAGCTGGGACCTTCTATCAGCGGGAGGCTACGAGCAGTACTTC
15 | TRBJ1-1 | NA | TRBV2 | NA | CASSEEGLGYTEAFF | TGTGCCAGCAGTGAGGAAGGTTTAGGGTACACTGAAGCTTTCTTT
14 | TRBJ2-3 | NA | TRBV7-8 | NA | CASSLDAAGRTQYF | TGTGCCAGCAGCTTAGACGCTGCGGGGCGTACGCAGTATTTT
14 | TRBJ1-1 | NA | TRBV2 | NA | CASSDGALNTEAFF | TGTGCCAGCAGTGACGGGGCCCTGAACACTGAAGCTTTCTTT
14 | TRBJ2-7 | NA | TRBV30 | NA | CAWSVLGIRYEQYF | TGTGCCTGGAGTGTACTTGGCATTCGGTACGAGCAGTACTTC
13 | TRBJ1-4 | NA | TRBV28 | NA | CASSLWDGEKLFF | TGTGCCAGCAGTTTATGGGACGGGGAAAAACTGTTTTTT
15 | TRBJ2-1 | NA | TRBV19 | NA | CASTTAESSYNEQFF | TGTGCCAGTACGACTGCCGAGAGCTCCTACAATGAGCAGTTCTTC
16 | TRBJ2-2 | NA | TRBV5-4 | NA | CASSLKGNMDTGELFF | TGTGCCAGCAGCTTAAAAGGAAATATGGACACCGGGGAGCTGTTTTTT
13 | TRBJ1-1 | NA | TRBV6-4 | TRBD1 | CATLQGENTEAFF | TGTGCTACTCTACAGGGGGAGAACACTGAAGCTTTCTTT
16 | TRBJ2-7 | NA | TRBV5-5 | NA | CASRRYPGPSSYEQYF | TGTGCCAGCAGGCGATATCCGGGACCGTCCTCCTACGAGCAGTACTTC
13 | TRBJ2-7 | NA | TRBV7-6 | NA | CASRNSGEDEQYF | TGTGCCAGCCGAAACTCTGGGGAGGACGAGCAGTACTTC
19 | TRBJ2-5 | NA | TRBV27 | TRBD2 | CASRPTFLLSGGYQETQYF | TGTGCCAGCAGACCAACCTTCCTCCTGAGCGGGGGGTACCAAGAGACCCAGTACTTC
14 | TRBJ2-3 | NA | TRBV30 | NA | CAWSRLDTTDTQYF | TGTGCCTGGAGCAGGCTAGACACCACAGATACGCAGTATTTT
15 | TRBJ2-3 | NA | TRBV6-5 | NA | CASSYSGGSTDTQYF | TGTGCCAGCAGTTACTCAGGGGGGAGCACAGATACGCAGTATTTT
16 | TRBJ2-2 | NA | TRBV19 | NA | CASSIYPAANTGELFF | TGTGCCAGTAGTATTTACCCAGCGGCGAACACCGGGGAGCTGTTTTTT
15 | TRBJ2-7 | NA | TRBV5-1 | NA | CASSLEPTSFSEQYF | TGCGCCAGCAGCTTGGAACCGACTAGTTTCTCCGAGCAGTACTTC
14 | TRBJ2-2 | NA | TRBV25-1 | NA | CASRPTMNTGELFF | TGTGCCAGCAGACCCACTATGAACACCGGGGAGCTGTTTTTT
15 | TRBJ2-4 | NA | TRBV2 | NA | CASSRDRLAKNIQYF | TGTGCCAGCAGTCGTGACAGATTAGCCAAAAACATTCAGTACTTC
21 | TRBJ2-4 | medium-sized | TRBV4-3 | NA | CASSQVGGFAGSRSDKNIQYF | TGCGCCAGCAGCCAAGTTGGGGGTTTCGCGGGTTCTAGGTCGGACAAAAACATTCAGTACTTC
14 | TRBJ1-2 | NA | TRBV27 | TRBD1 | CASSSLGTGNGYTF | TGTGCCAGCAGTTCTCTAGGGACAGGGAATGGCTACACCTTC
15 | TRBJ2-7 | once | TRBV6-6 | TRBD1 | CASSFGSGQGTEQYF | TGTGCCAGCAGTTTCGGATCGGGACAGGGGACCGAGCAGTACTTC
17 | TRBJ1-3 | NA | TRBV23-1 | NA | CASSRRSQQGYGNTIYF | TGCGCCAGCAGCCGAAGGTCCCAACAGGGTTACGGAAACACCATATATTTT
19 | TRBJ2-2 | once | TRBV7-9 | TRBD1 | CASSLELGTGSLGTGELFF | TGTGCCAGCAGCTTAGAGCTCGGGACAGGGAGTTTGGGCACCGGGGAGCTGTTTTTT
14 | TRBJ1-3 | NA | TRBV5-1 | NA | CASSLEGRGNTIYF | TGCGCCAGCAGCTTGGAAGGGAGGGGAAACACCATATATTTT
15 | TRBJ1-2 | NA | TRBV27 | TRBD1 | CASSLGQGANYGYTF | TGTGCCAGCAGTCTCGGACAGGGCGCTAACTATGGCTACACCTTC
15 | TRBJ2-1 | few | TRBV9 | NA | CASHTTRVPGPEQFF | TGTGCCAGCCATACGACGAGAGTCCCCGGTCCTGAGCAGTTCTTC
14 | TRBJ1-2 | NA | TRBV10-3 | TRBD1 | CAIRVTGEDYGYTF | TGTGCCATCAGGGTGACAGGGGAAGACTATGGCTACACCTTC
20 | TRBJ2-7 | NA | TRBV7-8 | TRBD1 | CASSLANQYTTGEQGYEQYF | TGTGCCAGCAGCTTAGCAAACCAATACACCACAGGGGAGCAGGGCTACGAGCAGTACTTC
15 | TRBJ1-3 | NA | TRBV5-4 | NA | CASSLSGEKGNTIYF | TGTGCCAGCAGCTTGTCGGGGGAGAAGGGAAACACCATATATTTT
14 | TRBJ2-2 | once | TRBV7-8 | NA | CASSLTGRTGELFF | TGTGCCAGCAGCTTGACAGGAAGGACCGGGGAGCTGTTTTTT
15 | TRBJ2-1 | NA | TRBV6-1 | TRBD2 | CASSPLSGIFNEQFF | TGTGCCAGCAGCCCCCTGAGCGGGATCTTTAATGAGCAGTTCTTC
15 | TRBJ2-7 | NA | TRBV30 | NA | CAWSDLSGSSYEQYF | TGTGCCTGGAGCGATCTGTCGGGGAGCTCCTACGAGCAGTACTTC
13 | TRBJ1-2 | NA | TRBV5-8 | TRBD1 | CASSLDRGNGYTF | TGTGCCAGCAGCTTGGACAGGGGGAATGGCTACACCTTC
14 | TRBJ2-2 | NA | TRBV30 | NA | CAWIPWDGTGELFF | TGTGCCTGGATCCCCTGGGACGGAACCGGGGAGCTGTTTTTT
17 | TRBJ2-3 | NA | TRBV19 | NA | CASSIDLGLYSTDTQYF | TGTGCCAGTAGTATAGATCTGGGGCTCTATAGCACAGATACGCAGTATTTT
14 | TRBJ1-2 | NA | TRBV28 | NA | CASSSGSPNYGYTF | TGTGCCAGCAGCTCCGGCAGCCCAAACTATGGCTACACCTTC
15 | TRBJ2-2 | NA | TRBV6-5 | TRBD2 | CASSWEGTNTGELFF | TGTGCCAGCAGTTGGGAGGGGACGAACACCGGGGAGCTGTTTTTT
15 | TRBJ2-1 | NA | TRBV6-1 | TRBD2 | CASSEAGGSYNEQFF | TGTGCCAGCAGTGAAGCGGGGGGGTCCTACAATGAGCAGTTCTTC
15 | TRBJ2-7 | NA | TRBV5-1 | NA | CASRTGTMSSYEQYF | TGCGCCAGCAGAACCGGGACAATGAGCTCCTACGAGCAGTACTTC
14 | TRBJ2-7 | NA | TRBV5-1 | NA | CASGLRPGDCEQYF | TGCGCCAGCGGCCTCAGACCGGGGGACTGCGAGCAGTACTTC
14 | TRBJ2-7 | NA | TRBV30 | TRBD2 | CAWSVGGSSYEQYF | TGTGCCTGGAGTGTAGGCGGGAGCTCCTACGAGCAGTACTTC
15 | TRBJ2-1 | NA | TRBV7-6 | NA | CASSLSKSPYNEQFF | TGTGCCAGCAGCTTATCCAAGAGTCCCTACAATGAGCAGTTCTTC
14 | TRBJ2-3 | NA | TRBV27 | NA | CASSFQGITDTQYF | TGTGCCAGCAGTTTCCAGGGGATTACAGATACGCAGTATTTT